These 6 T cell receptor beta chains were all obtained from the same sample, sequenced in a study of preoperative IRX-2 immunotherapy in early breast cancer. Treatment meaning: preoperative locoregional IRX-2 cytokine immunotherapy. Measured with immunoSEQ multiplex PCR; TCRdb has only the in-frame clones, and not every one. The sample carries 20,000 to 30,000 clones, approximately 75% recorded once. This material consisted of lymph node tissue, taken after IRX-2 immunotherapy. These receptors originate from a human donor with breast cancer.

The chain employs TRBV11-3 and TRBJ1-6; a weak D match, TRBD1 (5 bases). The CDR3 totals 16 residues. Germline values: CDR1 SGHNT, CDR2 YENEEA. Trimming removed 5 bases from V and 0 bases from J, with 11 bases in between. The CDR3 coding sequence is TGTGCCAGCAGCAAGGACACCAACTCCTATAATTCACCCCTCCACTTT. Protein sequence: CASSKDTNSYNSPLHF.

J is TRBJ2-5 and V is TRBV15; 9 bases map to TRBD2. The CDR3 sequence is 15 residues long. CDR1 is LNHNV, CDR2 YYDKDF, per germline (reference sequence). The ends lost 1 base at V and 5 bases at J; junction bases unmatched: 5. In DNA form, the CDR3 reads TGTGCCACCAGCAGAGTTAGCGGGGGCGAGGAGACCCAGTACTTC. It codes for CATSRVSGGEETQYF. Combining the CDR3 with reference TRBV15 and TRBJ2-5 gives the whole variable domain DAMVIQNPRYQVTQFGKPVTLSCSQTLNHNVMYWYQQKSSQAPKLLFHYYDKDFNNEADTPDNFQSRRPNTSFCFLDIRSPGLGDTAMYLCATSRVSGGEETQYFGPGTRLLVL.

The genes are TRBV6-8 and TRBJ1-5, with TRBD1 as a possible D gene (5 bases). Germline V lookup: CDR1 MNHGY, CDR2 SAAAGT. V dropped 5 bases and J dropped 5 bases, with 13 bases sitting between them. The CDR3 consists of 14 residues. CDR3 protein: CASSPSSRDQPQHF. DNA for the CDR3: TGTGCCAGCAGTCCCTCTTCCAGGGATCAGCCCCAGCATTTT.

This sequence joins TRBV6-8 and TRBJ1-5, with D maybe TRBD1 (5 bases). CDR3 size: 20 residues. Germline V gene sequence: CDR1 MNHGY, CDR2 SAAAGT. Trimming took 7 bases from V and 0 from J, leaving 28 bases between them. The CDR3 is CASNPLIERGGLYSNQPQHF. CDR3 nucleotides: TGTGCCAGCAACCCTCTGATCGAAAGGGGAGGGCTTTATAGCAATCAGCCCCAGCATTTT.

The rearrangement joins TRBV19 to TRBJ2-5, with D unresolved. V lost 8 bases to trimming and J lost 5 bases, with 18 bases between them. Germline V lookup: CDR1 LNHDA, CDR2 SQIVND (reference sequence). This CDR3 contains 14 residues. CDR3 sequence: CASRSQEQRETQYF. The CDR3 nucleotides read TGTGCCAGTCGCTCACAAGAGCAAAGGGAGACCCAGTACTTC.

V is TRBV5-1 and J is TRBJ1-1; D gene uncertain. V lost 5 bases, J lost 2 bases, and 16 bases lay in between. Germline CDR1 is SGHRS and CDR2 is YFSETQ. The CDR3 has 15 residues. CDR3 DNA: TGCGCCAGCAGTCCCAGCTCGGCCGGTAACACTGAAGCTTTCTTT. Its translation: CASSPSSAGNTEAFF.